The rows below give T cell receptor beta chains drawn from one sample of a study of blood T cell repertoires in COVID-19. Clones were sequenced by immunoSEQ multiplex PCR, and TCRdb holds only the in-frame ones, with some missing. The sample consists of over 100,000 clones, roughly 89% of them appearing once. Sequences were obtained from peripheral blood. Receptors were obtained from a man in his 60s with COVID-19, enrolled during active disease. CDR3s include the opening cysteine and the closing phenylalanine or tryptophan. Fields, in order: J gene, D gene, V gene, clone size, CDR3 DNA, CDR3 protein. D genes are given only for firm matches. The size entry is marked missing in some rows and otherwise reads once, few, many or a size class.

j_gene: TRBJ2-7
d_gene: NA
v_gene: TRBV18
abundance: NA
CDR3nt: TGTGCCAGCTCAGGGGCGGGATCCTACGAGCAGTACTTC
CDR3aa: CASSGAGSYEQYF

j_gene: TRBJ1-2
d_gene: NA
v_gene: TRBV18
abundance: NA
CDR3nt: TGTGCCAGCTCACCCGACCCCTCGACAGGCCCATTGTTTATCTATGGCTACACCTTC
CDR3aa: CASSPDPSTGPLFIYGYTF

j_gene: TRBJ1-2
d_gene: TRBD1
v_gene: TRBV6-1
abundance: NA
CDR3nt: TGTGCCAGCAGTGAGGCTTCACGACAGGGGGTTTTCTATGGCTACACCTTC
CDR3aa: CASSEASRQGVFYGYTF

j_gene: TRBJ1-3
d_gene: NA
v_gene: TRBV28
abundance: NA
CDR3nt: TGTGCCAGCAGTTTTAGGACAGCTGGAAACACCATATATTTT
CDR3aa: CASSFRTAGNTIYF

j_gene: TRBJ1-1
d_gene: TRBD1
v_gene: TRBV19
abundance: NA
CDR3nt: TGTGCCAGTAGTATTGGACAGGGGAACACTGAAGCTTTCTTT
CDR3aa: CASSIGQGNTEAFF

j_gene: TRBJ1-2
d_gene: NA
v_gene: TRBV5-5
abundance: NA
CDR3nt: TGTGCCAGCAGCTTACACGGACAGACCCTGAACTATGGCTACACCTTC
CDR3aa: CASSLHGQTLNYGYTF

j_gene: TRBJ1-5
d_gene: NA
v_gene: TRBV10-3
abundance: NA
CDR3nt: TGTGCCATCAGTGACGGCAGGGATTTGAATCAGCCCCAGCATTTT
CDR3aa: CAISDGRDLNQPQHF

j_gene: TRBJ1-1
d_gene: TRBD1
v_gene: TRBV2
abundance: NA
CDR3nt: TGTGCCAGCATTCTGGACAGGGGAGGGAGCACTGAAGCTTTCTTT
CDR3aa: CASILDRGGSTEAFF

j_gene: TRBJ1-1
d_gene: TRBD1
v_gene: TRBV5-4
abundance: NA
CDR3nt: TGTGCCAGCAGCTACCGGGACAGGGGGACTGAAGCTTTCTTT
CDR3aa: CASSYRDRGTEAFF

j_gene: TRBJ1-2
d_gene: TRBD1
v_gene: TRBV20-1
abundance: NA
CDR3nt: TGCAGTGCAAAGACAGGGGATCGGGCCTTC
CDR3aa: CSAKTGDRAF

j_gene: TRBJ2-3
d_gene: NA
v_gene: TRBV20-1
abundance: NA
CDR3nt: TGCAGTGCCAGTCCAGGGGCCACAGATACGCAGTATTTT
CDR3aa: CSASPGATDTQYF

j_gene: TRBJ1-1
d_gene: NA
v_gene: TRBV3-1/TRBV3-2
abundance: NA
CDR3nt: TGTGCCAGCAGCCACAGGGTTTACACTGAAGCTTTCTTT
CDR3aa: CASSHRVYTEAFF

j_gene: TRBJ1-4
d_gene: NA
v_gene: TRBV11-2
abundance: NA
CDR3nt: TGTGCCAGCAGCCCGAGGACAGTTACTAATGAAAAACTGTTTTTT
CDR3aa: CASSPRTVTNEKLFF

j_gene: TRBJ2-5
d_gene: TRBD2
v_gene: TRBV10-3
abundance: NA
CDR3nt: TGTGCCATCAGCACAGCGGGGGGGCAAGAGACCCAGTACTTC
CDR3aa: CAISTAGGQETQYF

j_gene: TRBJ1-6
d_gene: NA
v_gene: TRBV19
abundance: NA
CDR3nt: TGTGCCAGTAGTATACCCCCAGGAAATTCACCCCTCCACTTT
CDR3aa: CASSIPPGNSPLHF

j_gene: TRBJ1-2
d_gene: TRBD1
v_gene: TRBV7-8
abundance: NA
CDR3nt: TGTGCCAGCAGCCAGGACAGGGGTTACGGCTACACCTTC
CDR3aa: CASSQDRGYGYTF

j_gene: TRBJ2-2
d_gene: TRBD1
v_gene: TRBV7-9
abundance: NA
CDR3nt: TGTGCCAGCAGCTTCAGGGGGCTTGACACCGGGGAGCTGTTTTTT
CDR3aa: CASSFRGLDTGELFF

j_gene: TRBJ2-1
d_gene: TRBD2
v_gene: TRBV11-1
abundance: NA
CDR3nt: TGTGCCAGCAGCATTAGCGGGGGGGCCCTCCATGAGCAGTTCTTC
CDR3aa: CASSISGGALHEQFF

j_gene: TRBJ2-1
d_gene: NA
v_gene: TRBV24-1
abundance: NA
CDR3nt: TGTGCCACCAGTGATTGGGTCGGGGTTCAGCAGTTCTTC
CDR3aa: CATSDWVGVQQFF

j_gene: TRBJ1-6
d_gene: NA
v_gene: TRBV5-6
abundance: NA
CDR3nt: TGTGCCAGCAGCTTGAGGGGTTTTAATTCACCCCTCCACTTT
CDR3aa: CASSLRGFNSPLHF

j_gene: TRBJ2-7
d_gene: TRBD1
v_gene: TRBV10-3
abundance: NA
CDR3nt: TGTGCCATCATGGCAGGGGGTGGAGAGCAGTACTTC
CDR3aa: CAIMAGGGEQYF

j_gene: TRBJ1-1
d_gene: NA
v_gene: TRBV10-3
abundance: once
CDR3nt: TGTGCCATCAGTGAGGGGTCATCGGGGGACACTGAAGCTTTCTTT
CDR3aa: CAISEGSSGDTEAFF